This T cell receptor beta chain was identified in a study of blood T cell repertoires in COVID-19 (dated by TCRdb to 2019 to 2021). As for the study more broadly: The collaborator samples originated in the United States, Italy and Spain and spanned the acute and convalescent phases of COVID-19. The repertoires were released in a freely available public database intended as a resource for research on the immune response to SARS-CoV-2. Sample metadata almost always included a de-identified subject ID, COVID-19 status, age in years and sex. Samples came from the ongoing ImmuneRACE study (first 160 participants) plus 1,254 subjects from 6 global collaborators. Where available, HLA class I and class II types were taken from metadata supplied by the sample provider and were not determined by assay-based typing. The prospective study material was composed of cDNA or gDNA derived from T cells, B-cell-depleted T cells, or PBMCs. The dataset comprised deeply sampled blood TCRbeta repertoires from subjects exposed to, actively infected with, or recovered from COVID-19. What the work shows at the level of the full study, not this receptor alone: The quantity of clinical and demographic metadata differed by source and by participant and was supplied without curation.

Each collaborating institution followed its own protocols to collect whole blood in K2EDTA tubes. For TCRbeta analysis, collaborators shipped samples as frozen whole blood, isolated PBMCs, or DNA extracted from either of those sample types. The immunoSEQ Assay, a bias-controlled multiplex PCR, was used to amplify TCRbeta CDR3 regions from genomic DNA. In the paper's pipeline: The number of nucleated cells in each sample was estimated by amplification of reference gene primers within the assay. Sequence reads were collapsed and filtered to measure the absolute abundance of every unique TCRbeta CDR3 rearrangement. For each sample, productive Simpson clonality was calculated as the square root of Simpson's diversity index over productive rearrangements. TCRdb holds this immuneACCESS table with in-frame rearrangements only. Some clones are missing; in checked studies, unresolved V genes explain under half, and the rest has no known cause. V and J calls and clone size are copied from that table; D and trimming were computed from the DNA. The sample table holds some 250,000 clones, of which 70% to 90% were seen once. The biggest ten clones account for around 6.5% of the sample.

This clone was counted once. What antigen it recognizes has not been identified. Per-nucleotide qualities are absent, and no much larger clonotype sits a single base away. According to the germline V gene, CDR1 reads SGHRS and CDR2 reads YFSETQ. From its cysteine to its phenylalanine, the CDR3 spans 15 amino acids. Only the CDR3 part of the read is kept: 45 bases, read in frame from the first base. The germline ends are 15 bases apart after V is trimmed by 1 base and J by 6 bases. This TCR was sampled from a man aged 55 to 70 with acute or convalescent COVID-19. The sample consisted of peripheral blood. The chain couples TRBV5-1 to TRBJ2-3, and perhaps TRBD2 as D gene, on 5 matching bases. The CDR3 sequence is CASSLSSLGLDTQYF. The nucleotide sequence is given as TGCGCCAGCAGCTTGTCTAGCCTGGGTCTGGATACGCAGTATTTT. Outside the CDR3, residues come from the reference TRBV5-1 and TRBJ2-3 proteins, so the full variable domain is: KAGVTQTPRYLIKTRGQQVTLSCSPISGHRSVSWYQQTPGQGLQFLFEYFSETQRNKGNFPGRFSGRQFSNSRSEMNVSTLELGDSALYLCASSLSSLGLDTQYFGPGTRLTVL.